Listed here is a single TCR beta chain. The V segment lost 3 bases and the J segment 4 bases; nucleotides outside the gene matches: 1. Germline V gives CDR1 KGHSH, CDR2 LQKENI. This CDR3 comprises 15 residues. The Seattle site enrolled patients during active infection and followed them longitudinally. The data were obtained in a study of blood T cell repertoires in COVID-19. On the study more broadly: Some COVID-19 samples were acute and others convalescent; all came from the United States, Italy and Spain. The analysed material was cDNA or gDNA that came from T cells, B-cell-depleted T cells, or PBMCs.

As processed by the authors: Amplified reference gene primers provided the basis for estimating nucleated cell counts. Clones were sequenced by immunoSEQ multiplex PCR, and TCRdb holds only the in-frame ones, with some missing. For V, J and clone size, that table is used; D and trimming come from the DNA. This table holds approximately 270,000 clones, 84% found once. This sequence was found in a person between 65 and 80 years old with COVID-19, enrolled during active disease. This sequence joins TRBV18 and TRBJ2-2; TRBD1 agrees at 11 bases. The sequenced sample consisted of peripheral blood. The CDR3 protein is CASSPGQGATGELFF. The CDR3 DNA follows: TGTGCCAGCTCACCTGGACAGGGGGCCACCGGGGAGCTGTTTTTT.